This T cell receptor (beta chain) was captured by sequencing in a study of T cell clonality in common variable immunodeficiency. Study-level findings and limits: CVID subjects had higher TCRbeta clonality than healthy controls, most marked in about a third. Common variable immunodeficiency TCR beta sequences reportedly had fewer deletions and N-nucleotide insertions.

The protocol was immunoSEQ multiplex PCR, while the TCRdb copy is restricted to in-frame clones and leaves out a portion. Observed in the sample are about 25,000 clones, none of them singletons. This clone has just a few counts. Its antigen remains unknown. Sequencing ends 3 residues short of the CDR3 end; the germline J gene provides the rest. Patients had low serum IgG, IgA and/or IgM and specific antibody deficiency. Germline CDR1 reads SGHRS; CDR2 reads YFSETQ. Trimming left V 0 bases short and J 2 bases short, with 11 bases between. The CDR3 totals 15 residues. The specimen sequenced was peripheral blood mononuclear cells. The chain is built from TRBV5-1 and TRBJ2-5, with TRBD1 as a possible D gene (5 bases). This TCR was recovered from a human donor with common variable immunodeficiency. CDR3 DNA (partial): TGCGCCAGCAGCTTGGGGAGACAGACACAAGAGACC. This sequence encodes CASSLGRQTQET. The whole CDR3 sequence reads CASSLGRQTQETQYF.